The clone carrying this TCR beta chain was picked up a small number of times. Antigen unknown. The sample belongs to a study of T cell repertoires in cytomegalovirus infection. Study context: It was recently identified HLA-C-restricted and well-studied HLA-B-restricted CMV epitopes that the study used. It was the public TCR beta signatures that indicated both CMV infection and matching HLA type. Whole-study findings and limits: HLA-C-restricted, CMV-specific TCR beta clonotypes were dominant ex vivo.

Each CDR3 protein is one row after TCRdb ran MiXCR on the reads. Among 200,000 or so distinct CDR3 sequences, about 40% were seen once, and the ten largest hold roughly three fifths. This CDR3 has 16 amino acids. V lost 6 bases, J lost 4 bases, and 10 bases stayed unmatched. Germline CDR1 is MDHEN and CDR2 is SYDVKM. The TCR comes from a human donor in good health (CMV status not recorded). Some clones in this sample may be carry-over from other donors' samples. This chain links TRBV28 with TRBJ2-1, with 9 bases identical to TRBD2. Sequenced here: CD8+ T cells from cultured PBMCs, sampled from culture after CMV antigen stimulation. This chain's CDR3 is CASSASQAGGYNEQFF. CDR3 DNA sequence: TGTGCCAGCAGCGCGTCCCAAGCGGGAGGATACAATGAGCAGTTCTTC.